This T cell receptor beta chain was sequenced during a study of CD8+CD57+ T cells in acquired aplastic anemia. About the research overall: The study obtained an average of approximately 3 ug of DNA from sorted CD4+ and CD8+ cells.

Study-level results: Patients and controls turned out to have approximately 29 CD8+ CDR3 sequences in common.

Before being chosen for sequencing, patients had shown CD8+CD57+ cell expansion by flow cytometry. Germline lookup yields CDR1 KGHDR and CDR2 SFDVKD. The CDR3 runs to 16 residues. Trimming cost V 5 bases and J 8 bases; bases outside gene matches: 13. About this clonotype itself: What it binds is unknown.

TCR beta VDJ and CDR3 were profiled, and genomic DNA was the template. TCRdb processed the reads anew with MiXCR; each CDR3 protein has one entry. In the table there are approximately 150,000 distinct CDR3 sequences, 65% to 75% of which are singletons. Sequenced: sorted CD4+, CD8+, or CD8+CD57+ T cells (not recorded which) from PBMCs. The rearrangement links TRBV24-1 to TRBJ2-1, with 8 positions matching TRBD2. This receptor was obtained from a human donor with aplastic anemia. CDR3 in DNA: TGTGCCACCAGTGTACCCCGGGAGGGCCTACGCGATGAGCAGTTCTTC. Its translation: CATSVPREGLRDEQFF.